The 25 T cell receptor beta chains given below trace back to one sample, sequenced in a study of tumor-infiltrating lymphocytes in localized non-small cell lung cancer. Assay: immunoSEQ multiplex PCR; the TCRdb copy retains only in-frame clones and omits some. The sample lists 5,500 to 7,500 clones; 71% were seen once. Sequencing input: uninvolved lung tissue not adjacent to the tumor. These TCRs come from a human donor with non-small cell lung cancer.

The chain uses TRBV18 and TRBJ1-1; tentatively, D is TRBD1 (6 bases). In germline, CDR1 is KGHSH, CDR2 LQKENI. This CDR3 contains 16 residues. Between the trimmed V and J ends, which lost 5 bases and 3 bases, there was a span of 19 bases. Written as DNA, the CDR3 is TGTGCCAGCTCAACCATTGGGGGCAGGGGTGACACTGAAGCTTTCTTT. Translating gives CASSTIGGRGDTEAFF.

V is TRBV5-4 and J is TRBJ2-1; 8 bases align to TRBD2. This CDR3 has 15 amino acids. Germline V gene data show CDR1 as SGHNT and CDR2 as YYREEE (reference sequence). Unmatched junction bases numbered 8, after V lost 0 bases and J lost 9 bases. The CDR3, as DNA: TGTGCCAGCAGCTTGGAGGGGACTAGGGGTGGTGAGCAGTTCTTC. Translated, it gives CASSLEGTRGGEQFF.

V is TRBV27 and J is TRBJ2-2; 7 bases map to TRBD2. V shed 5 bases, J shed 2 bases, and the junction held 8 bases outside the gene matches. Germline assignment: CDR1 MNHEY and CDR2 SMNVEV (reference sequence). The CDR3 has 16 residues. The CDR3 DNA sequence: TGTGCCAGCAGTCCCTGGGGAGCGGGAAACACCGGGGAGCTGTTTTTT. It specifies CASSPWGAGNTGELFF.

This chain links TRBV4-1 with TRBJ2-2, with 10 bases aligning to TRBD1. This CDR3 is built from 19 residues. CDR1 and CDR2 (germline): MGHRA, YSYEKL. Losses at the gene ends were 0 bases for V and 5 bases for J; bases not matched to a gene: 12. The CDR3 DNA reads TGCGCCAGCAGCCAAGATCGTCGGGACAGGGGATTGGGAACCGGGGAGCTGTTTTTT. It yields the protein CASSQDRRDRGLGTGELFF.

The CDR3 sequence is CASKQGYGVYGYTF. CDR3 sequence (DNA): TGTGCCAGCAAGCAGGGGTACGGCGTCTATGGCTACACCTTC. The chain uses TRBV6-5 and TRBJ1-2; tentative D call: TRBD1 (6 bases). The CDR3 contains 14 residues. V was pared by 7 bases and J by 4 bases, with 16 bases between. The germline CDR1 and CDR2 sequences are MNHEY and SVGAGI.

J is TRBJ2-3 and V is TRBV4-2, with 10 nucleotides matching TRBD2. Germline CDR1 is LGHNA and CDR2 is YNFKEQ. The CDR3 extends over 17 amino acids. V shed 1 base, J shed 2 bases, and the junction held 6 bases outside the gene matches. This CDR3 reads CASSQAIAGGSTDTQYF. DNA for the CDR3: TGTGCCAGCAGCCAAGCTATAGCGGGGGGCTCCACAGATACGCAGTATTTT.

In this sample, this clone turned up a few times. The V call is TRBV5-1, the J call TRBJ2-1; D uncertain. CDR1 is SGHRS, CDR2 YFSETQ, per germline. V was shortened by 1 base and J by 2 bases, with 13 bases between the two germline ends. This CDR3 region has 16 residues. This CDR3 reads CASSLLGRSTYNEQFF. CDR3 sequence (DNA): TGCGCCAGCAGCTTGCTAGGACGTAGTACCTACAATGAGCAGTTCTTC.

Turning to this clone: Other DNA sequences of this sample code for an identical CDR3. The genes are TRBV4-3 and TRBJ1-2, with TRBD1 identical over 7 bases. The CDR3 has 14 residues. V shed 2 bases, J shed 5 bases, and the junction held 5 bases outside the gene matches. Germline V gene lookup returns CDR1 LGHNA and CDR2 YSLEER. The CDR3 loop is CASSQTGTAYGYTF. CDR3 DNA sequence: TGCGCCAGCAGCCAAACCGGGACAGCTTATGGCTACACCTTC.

The rearrangement links TRBV12-1 to TRBJ1-1. TRBV12-1 is annotated as a pseudogene. The CDR3 is 14 amino acids. Here the CDR3 DNA reads TGTGCCACCCCCGGGTACAGACTTAACACTGAAGCTTTCTTT. Translating it yields CATPGYRLNTEAFF.

This clone was seen a handful of times. V gene TRBV30 combines with J gene TRBJ1-5, with a weak D call TRBD1 (6 bases). Trimming removed 0 bases at V and 4 bases at J, with 13 bases between. Germline assignment: CDR1 GTSNPN and CDR2 SVGIG (reference sequence). This CDR3 has 15 amino acids. The CDR3 region has the DNA TGTGCCTGGAGTGTTGCGACAGGCTTAAATCAGCCCCAGCATTTT. Translated: CAWSVATGLNQPQHF.

The chain recombines TRBV5-1 with TRBJ2-5; TRBD1 agrees at 9 bases. The CDR3 length is 14 residues. Germline assignment: CDR1 SGHRS and CDR2 YFSETQ. V was pared by 2 bases and J by 3 bases, with 2 bases of the junction left unmatched. CDR3 protein: CASSLGTGKETQYF. The CDR3 DNA reads TGCGCCAGCAGCTTAGGGACAGGGAAAGAGACCCAGTACTTC.

The J gene is TRBJ2-1, the V gene TRBV9, with D perhaps being TRBD1 or TRBD2 (6 bases each). The CDR3 has 16 amino acids. Trimming removed 0 bases at V and 7 bases at J, with 17 bases between. Germline V gene sequence: CDR1 SGDLS, CDR2 YYNGEE. DNA of the CDR3: TGTGCCAGCAGCGTAGGAGGGGGGCTGGGAACGAATGAGCAGTTCTTC. Amino acid sequence: CASSVGGGLGTNEQFF.

The V call is TRBV2, the J call TRBJ2-5, with 8 bases lining up with TRBD2. This CDR3 has 13 amino acids. CDR1 SNHLY and CDR2 FYNNEI come from the germline V gene. V lost 7 bases and J lost 4; bases outside the gene matches: 5. CDR3 DNA sequence: TGTGCCAGCAAGGCGGGAGGAGGAGAGACCCAGTACTTC. It yields the protein CASKAGGGETQYF.

The chain employs TRBV2 and TRBJ2-1; TRBD2 matches at 9 bases. V was pared by 3 bases and J by 15 bases, with 6 bases of the junction left unmatched. Germline CDR1 reads SNHLY; CDR2 reads FYNNEI. This CDR3 comprises 12 residues. The CDR3: CASSEAGGMRFF. CDR3 DNA: TGTGCCAGCAGTGAGGCGGGGGGGATGAGGTTCTTC.

J is TRBJ1-1 and V is TRBV5-1; TRBD1 matches at 9 bases. The V gene end was trimmed by 2 bases and the J gene end by 5 bases; junction bases not matched to a gene: 7. CDR3 size: 15 residues. The germline V gene encodes CDR1 SGHRS and CDR2 YFSETQ. CDR3 nucleotides: TGCGCCAGCAGCTTAGACAGGGGGTCGTGGACTGAAGCTTTCTTT. Translating it yields CASSLDRGSWTEAFF.

This clone appeared a single time. CDR3 sequence reads: CASSGRSNYGYTF. Written as DNA, the CDR3 is TGTGCCAGCAGCGGGCGGAGTAACTATGGCTACACCTTC. The rearrangement uses TRBV2 and TRBJ1-2; D unresolved. CDR3 length equals 13 residues. Germline V lookup: CDR1 SNHLY, CDR2 FYNNEI. The V end lost 6 bases, the J end lost 1 base, and 9 bases lay between the germline ends. Drawing the rest from reference TRBV2 and TRBJ1-2, the complete variable domain is EPEVTQTPSHQVTQMGQEVILRCVPISNHLYFYWYRQILGQKVEFLVSFYNNEISEKSEIFDDQFSVERPDGSNFTLKIRSTKLEDSAMYFCASSGRSNYGYTFGSGTRLTVV.

V gene TRBV5-3 combines with J gene TRBJ2-1, with 9 bases matching TRBD1. TRBV5-3 is an ORF; its function is uncertain. This CDR3 has 15 amino acids. With V trimmed by 5 bases and J by 6 bases, 9 bases remained unmatched. The CDR3 sequence: CARRDRDRASNEQFF. The CDR3 DNA sequence: TGTGCCAGAAGAGACCGGGACAGGGCATCCAATGAGCAGTTCTTC.

This clone was detected a few times. V gene TRBV7-2 combines with J gene TRBJ1-5; D unclear. The CDR3 has 13 amino acids. The V end lost 1 base, the J end lost 4 bases, and 5 bases lay between the germline ends. Germline V CDR1 and CDR2: SGHTA, FQGNSA. CDR3 nucleotides: TGTGCCAGCAGCTTAGGGGTGAATCAGCCCCAGCATTTT. Residues: CASSLGVNQPQHF.

This clone showed up just a few times. The CDR3 sequence: CASSLNQGSGNTIYF. As DNA, the CDR3 is TGTGCCAGCAGCTTAAATCAGGGATCAGGAAACACCATATATTTT. J is TRBJ1-3 and V is TRBV7-8; D might be TRBD1 (5 bases). The CDR3 is 15 residues long. From germline, CDR1 is SGHVS and CDR2 FQNEAQ. The V end was cut by 2 bases, the J end by 4 bases, with 12 bases between.

The genes are TRBV6-5 and TRBJ2-7; tentatively, D is TRBD2 (6 bases). The CDR3 is made up of 14 amino acids. Germline assignment: CDR1 MNHEY and CDR2 SVGAGI. Trimming stripped 6 bases from V and 7 bases from J, with 19 bases between. The CDR3 loop reads CASRPGDPSLEQYF. As DNA, the CDR3 is TGTGCCAGCAGGCCGGGGGACCCCTCTTTAGAGCAGTACTTC.

In its sample, this clone was seen a few times. V gene TRBV19 combines with J gene TRBJ2-7; D is uncertain. V was cut by 5 bases and J by 0 bases, with 11 bases left in between. The CDR3 is 14 residues long. The germline V gene has CDR1 LNHDA and CDR2 SQIVND (reference sequence). The CDR3 nucleotides are TGTGCCAGTAGTCGAGACTTGAGCTCCTACGAGCAGTACTTC. Its protein product is CASSRDLSSYEQYF.

This chain links TRBV6-5 with TRBJ2-2, with 7 bases matching TRBD1. The ends lost 2 bases at V and 5 bases at J; junction bases unmatched: 5. Germline CDR1 and CDR2: MNHEY and SVGAGI. The CDR3 spans 15 residues. The CDR3 is CASSYRGPGTGELFF. The CDR3 DNA follows: TGTGCCAGCAGTTACAGGGGGCCGGGAACCGGGGAGCTGTTTTTT.

The V call is TRBV19, the J call TRBJ2-4; D tentatively reads TRBD1 or TRBD2 (6 bases each). The ends were cut back, 7 bases at V and 3 bases at J, with 22 bases in the middle. Germline CDR1 LNHDA, CDR2 SQIVND (reference sequence). The CDR3 is made up of 17 amino acids. CDR3 residues: CASTPLLEGEVKNIQYF. Written as DNA, the CDR3 is TGTGCCAGTACCCCCCTCCTGGAGGGGGAGGTCAAAAACATTCAGTACTTC.

CDR3 sequence (DNA): TGTGCCAGCACCACAGGGGGGTACTTCAATGAGCAGTTCTTC. This gives the protein CASTTGGYFNEQFF. V is TRBV7-9 and J is TRBJ2-1; 8 bases are a match to TRBD1. This CDR3 has 14 residues. Trimming took 7 bases from V and 6 from J; bases not matched to a gene: 8. Germline V gene data show CDR1 as SEHNR and CDR2 as FQNEAQ (reference sequence).

This chain joins TRBV19 and TRBJ2-3; 9 positions match TRBD1. Losses at the gene ends were 4 bases for V and 6 bases for J; bases not matched to a gene: 8. Germline CDR1 reads LNHDA; CDR2 reads SQIVND (reference sequence). The CDR3 length is 15 residues. This CDR3 reads CASSRQQGARDTQYF. The CDR3 region has the DNA TGTGCCAGTAGTAGGCAACAGGGGGCGAGGGATACGCAGTATTTT.